Listed here are 10 T cell receptor beta chains from one sample, sequenced in a study of blood T cell repertoires in COVID-19. Measured with immunoSEQ multiplex PCR; TCRdb has only the in-frame clones, and not every one. Here the sample spans hundreds of thousands of clones, over 80% being singletons. The sequenced material came from peripheral blood. The receptors stem from a woman aged 18-30 years with acute or convalescent COVID-19.

The gene calls are TRBV5-1 and TRBJ1-1, with 8 bases that match TRBD1. CDR3 length: 12 residues. V shed 3 bases and J 10 bases; nucleotides not matched to a gene: 5. Germline assignment: CDR1 SGHRS and CDR2 YFSETQ. The CDR3 sequence is CASSSQTGVAFF. The CDR3 region has the DNA TGCGCCAGCAGCTCCCAGACAGGGGTAGCTTTCTTT.

This chain links TRBV5-1 with TRBJ1-2, with 10 bases fitting TRBD1. The trim removed 3 bases at V and 1 base at J, leaving 9 bases unmatched. The CDR3 consists of 17 residues. Germline CDR1 and CDR2: SGHRS and YFSETQ. The CDR3 here is CASSSDGDRGFNYGYTF. Written as DNA, the CDR3 is TGCGCCAGCAGCTCGGACGGGGACAGGGGATTTAACTATGGCTACACCTTC.

The chain has TRBV7-2 and TRBJ2-1; TRBD2 agrees at 8 bases. In germline, CDR1 is SGHTA, CDR2 FQGNSA. The CDR3 spans 16 residues. V lost 3 bases, J lost 3 bases, and 7 bases stayed unmatched. This chain's CDR3 is CASSFRERGYYNEQFF. CDR3 DNA: TGTGCCAGCAGCTTCAGGGAGCGGGGGTACTACAATGAGCAGTTCTTC.

The chain couples TRBV7-2 to TRBJ1-4, with unresolved D. Germline loops: CDR1 SGHTA, CDR2 FQGNSA. The CDR3 runs 13 residues. With 5 bases removed from V and 10 bases from J, the gap between germline ends came to 14 bases. This CDR3 reads CASSRETGGKLFF. The CDR3 region has the DNA TGTGCCAGCAGCAGAGAAACGGGTGGAAAACTGTTTTTT.

This clone was seen only a few times. The J gene is TRBJ2-1, the V gene TRBV7-9; D gene uncertain. The germline V and J ends were trimmed by 6 bases and 3 bases, with 3 bases remaining between them. Per the germline V gene, CDR1 is SEHNR and CDR2 is FQNEAQ (reference sequence). CDR3 length equals 11 residues. CDR3 DNA: TGTGCCAGCAGACTCTACAATGAGCAGTTCTTC. This translates into CASRLYNEQFF.

The chain combines TRBV6-6 with TRBJ1-6; a possible D gene is TRBD1 (6 bases). CDR1 MNHNY and CDR2 SVGAGI come from the germline V gene (reference sequence). With 6 bases removed from V and 7 bases from J, the gap between germline ends came to 16 bases. CDR3 length: 15 amino acids. The CDR3 nucleotides are TGTGCCAGCAGGACCCGGGACACCTCGAATTCACCCCTCCACTTT. Encoded protein: CASRTRDTSNSPLHF.

V is TRBV7-9 and J is TRBJ1-3; 12 bases match TRBD1. The germline V gene encodes CDR1 SEHNR and CDR2 FQNEAQ (reference sequence). Trimming at V came to 5 bases and at J to 3 bases, leaving 11 bases not matched to a gene. CDR3 length: 18 amino acids. Written as DNA, the CDR3 is TGTGCCAGCAGCGTTATTTCCGGGACAGGGGGCTTTGGAAACACCATATATTTT. It translates to CASSVISGTGGFGNTIYF.

The rearrangement links TRBV6-5 to TRBJ1-5; the D gene is possibly TRBD1 (5 bases). Germline CDR1 MNHEY, CDR2 SVGAGI. CDR3 length: 12 amino acids. The V end was cut by 11 bases, the J end by 2 bases, with 10 bases between. CDR3 DNA sequence: TGTGCCGCCAAACAGGGCAATCAGCCCCAGCATTTT. It yields the protein CAAKQGNQPQHF.

The chain uses TRBV5-6 and TRBJ1-2; D might be TRBD1 (5 bases). The CDR3 has 12 residues. Germline V CDR1 and CDR2: SGHDT, YYEEEE. The ends were cut back, 2 bases at V and 12 bases at J, with 14 bases in the middle. CDR3 in amino acids: CASSFGRVGDTF. The CDR3 DNA is TGTGCCAGCAGCTTCGGCCGCGTAGGGGACACCTTC. The complete variable domain, with remaining parts taken from reference TRBV5-6 and TRBJ1-2, reads DAGVTQSPTHLIKTRGQQVTLRCSPKSGHDTVSWYQQALGQGPQFIFQYYEEEERQRGNFPDRFSGHQFPNYSSELNVNALLLGDSALYLCASSFGRVGDTFGSGTRLTVV.

The chain combines TRBV6-2 or TRBV6-3 with TRBJ1-2; 7 bases are a match to TRBD1. J gave up 4 bases and V 3 bases, and 8 bases lay outside the gene matches. Germline CDR1 is MNHEY and CDR2 is SVGEGT. The CDR3 covers 15 residues. The CDR3 here is CASSYNRGSGYGYTF. The CDR3, as DNA: TGTGCCAGCAGTTATAACAGGGGTTCGGGCTATGGCTACACCTTC.